The 4 T cell receptor beta chains listed next were all sequenced from one sample in a study of cytomegalovirus exposure and HLA in healthy donors. The PCR used 60 Vbeta and 13 Jbeta primers. Produced via immunoSEQ multiplex PCR; TCRdb's table is partial and in-frame only. The sample totals 20,000 or so clones. Input material: PBMCs. The origin of the receptors is a man aged 55-75 years in good health and CMV-seropositive.

This sequence joins TRBV6-5 and TRBJ2-2, with 12 bases aligning to TRBD2. Germline V gives CDR1 MNHEY, CDR2 SVGAGI. This CDR3 contains 15 residues. Germline trimming cut 4 bases from V and 7 bases from J; bases unmatched to any gene: 4. CDR3 in amino acids: CASSWTSGMIGELFF. CDR3 bases: TGTGCCAGCAGTTGGACTAGCGGGATGATCGGGGAGCTGTTTTTT.

The gene calls are TRBV29-1 and TRBJ1-1; maybe TRBD1 (6 bases). CDR3 size: 15 residues. Germline V lookup: CDR1 SQVTM, CDR2 ANQGSEA. Trimming took off 1 base at V and 3 bases at J, with 15 bases between the two ends. CDR3 residues: CSVEGKGGLDTEAFF. In nucleotides, the CDR3 is TGCAGCGTTGAAGGGAAGGGGGGGCTTGACACTGAAGCTTTCTTT.

The J gene is TRBJ1-2, the V gene TRBV5-5; D is possibly TRBD1 (5 bases). Germline V gene lookup returns CDR1 SGHKS and CDR2 YYEKEE (reference sequence). Trimming left V 5 bases short and J 7 bases short, with 9 bases between. The CDR3 is 11 amino acids. The CDR3 DNA follows: TGTGCCAGCAGGCGGGACCGTGGCTACACCTTC. Amino acid sequence: CASRRDRGYTF.

The chain carries TRBV29-1 and TRBJ2-4, with 7 bases identical to TRBD1. The ends lost 4 bases at V and 3 bases at J; junction bases unmatched: 6. CDR3 length: 14 residues. Germline V gene lookup returns CDR1 SQVTM and CDR2 ANQGSEA. CDR3 loop: CSVGGDRVKNIQYF. The CDR3 DNA is TGCAGCGTTGGGGGCGACAGGGTCAAAAACATTCAGTACTTC.